This record concerns one T cell receptor (beta chain) sequence. Other DNA sequences in this sample translate to the same CDR3. These data come from a study of blood T cell repertoires in COVID-19. Background on the study: Samples representing acute and convalescent COVID-19 were sourced from the United States, Italy and Spain.

The method was immunoSEQ multiplex PCR; TCRdb's version includes in-frame clones alone and lacks a portion of them. The sample includes roughly 400,000 clones, roughly 86% seen only once; the top ten take approximately 2.1%. V was trimmed by 0 bases and J by 0 bases, leaving 6 bases between them. This CDR3 region has 15 residues. Germline assignment: CDR1 SGHVS and CDR2 FQNEAQ. Individuals drawn from approximately 26 US areas were roughly 18 to 95 years old. Participants were placed into cohorts based on the clinical history they reported. The sample was PBMCs or T cells enriched from blood (not recorded which). This chain connects TRBV7-8 to TRBJ1-3; D is ambiguous. The receptor comes from a woman aged 40 to 50 with acute COVID-19. This CDR3 reads CASSLATDSGNTIYF. The CDR3 region has the DNA TGTGCCAGCAGCTTAGCCACAGACTCTGGAAACACCATATATTTT. Filled out from reference TRBV7-8 and TRBJ1-3, the complete variable domain reads GAGVSQSPRYKVAKRGQDVALRCDPISGHVSLFWYQQALGQGPEFLTYFQNEAQLDKSGLPSDRFFAERPEGSVSTLKIQRTQQEDSAVYLCASSLATDSGNTIYFGEGSWLTVV.